Each of the 15 T cell receptor beta chains below was sequenced from the same sample in a study of cytomegalovirus exposure and HLA in healthy donors. The PCR was carried out with 60 Vbeta primers and 13 Jbeta primers. Sequenced by immunoSEQ multiplex PCR; TCRdb stores in-frame clones only, minus some. The data hold about 200,000 clones, with around 83% observed a single time. The specimen sequenced was PBMCs. The source of these receptors is a woman aged 40 to 50 in good health and CMV-seronegative.

The V gene is TRBV7-9, the J gene TRBJ2-2; a possible D gene is TRBD2 (6 bases). The V end was cut by 6 bases, the J end by 1 base, with 12 bases between. The CDR3 consists of 15 residues. Per germline, CDR1 SEHNR and CDR2 FQNEAQ (reference sequence). CDR3 protein: CASSRRGVNTGELFF. The CDR3 DNA sequence: TGTGCCAGCAGTCGTCGCGGGGTGAACACCGGGGAGCTGTTTTTT.

This chain joins TRBV4-1 and TRBJ2-2; the D gene is possibly TRBD1 (5 bases). CDR3 size: 14 residues. V was trimmed by 5 bases and J by 5 bases, leaving 12 bases between them. Germline CDR1 and CDR2: MGHRA and YSYEKL. CDR3 nucleotides: TGCGCCAGCAGCTTCAGTCAGGGTACCGGGGAGCTGTTTTTT. Translating gives CASSFSQGTGELFF.

The gene calls are TRBV6-1 and TRBJ2-7; D might be TRBD2 (5 bases). Germline V lookup: CDR1 MNHNS, CDR2 SASEGT. The CDR3 runs to 18 residues. V was shortened by 0 bases and J by 2 bases, with 20 bases between the two germline ends. Here the CDR3 reads CASSEAPHFLAGTYEQYF. CDR3 nucleotides: TGTGCCAGCAGTGAAGCCCCCCATTTTTTAGCCGGGACCTACGAGCAGTACTTC.

The rearrangement joins TRBV14 to TRBJ1-4; 8 nucleotides line up with TRBD1. Germline V gene sequence: CDR1 SGHDN, CDR2 FVKESK. The CDR3 loop spans 15 amino acids. The V segment lost 5 bases and the J segment 8 bases; nucleotides outside the gene matches: 10. The CDR3 sequence is CASSGWTGIREKLFF. CDR3 nucleotides: TGTGCCAGCAGCGGGTGGACAGGGATTCGAGAAAAACTGTTTTTT.

The rearrangement joins TRBV27 to TRBJ2-4, with 7 bases aligning to TRBD2. J gave up 1 base and V 5 bases, and 20 bases lay outside the gene matches. Germline lookup yields CDR1 MNHEY and CDR2 SMNVEV (reference sequence). The CDR3 length is 20 residues. The CDR3 reads CASSPAAAGSSWVAKNIQYF. CDR3 bases: TGTGCCAGCAGTCCCGCCGCAGCGGGAAGCTCCTGGGTCGCCAAAAACATTCAGTACTTC.

The V gene is TRBV10-3, the J gene TRBJ2-7, with 8 bases lining up with TRBD1. This CDR3 has 14 amino acids. CDR1 ENHRY and CDR2 SYGVKD come from the germline V gene. Trimming cost V 3 bases and J 2 bases; bases outside gene matches: 3. CDR3 DNA sequence: TGTGCCATCAGTGATACACAGGGGGCCTACGAGCAGTACTTC. It translates to CAISDTQGAYEQYF.

This chain uses TRBV28 with TRBJ2-1; the match to TRBD2 covers 8 bases. CDR1 is MDHEN and CDR2 is SYDVKM in the germline V gene. J was trimmed by 4 bases and V by 7 bases; bases with no gene match: 9. The CDR3 covers 15 residues. CDR3 protein: CASIFEASGYNEQFF. The CDR3 region has the DNA TGTGCCAGCATATTCGAGGCTAGCGGGTACAATGAGCAGTTCTTC.

The chain has TRBV19 and TRBJ1-1, with D possibly being TRBD1 (5 bases). The length of the CDR3 is 14 residues. The V end lost 5 bases, the J end lost 1 base, and 11 bases lay between the germline ends. CDR1 and CDR2 (germline): LNHDA, SQIVND (reference sequence). CDR3 bases: TGTGCCAGTAGTTGGGGTACAGGGAACACTGAAGCTTTCTTT. Protein sequence: CASSWGTGNTEAFF. The whole variable domain, remainder taken from reference TRBV19 and TRBJ1-1, is DGGITQSPKYLFRKEGQNVTLSCEQNLNHDAMYWYRQDPGQGLRLIYYSQIVNDFQKGDIAEGYSVSREKKESFPLTVTSAQKNPTAFYLCASSWGTGNTEAFFGQGTRLTVV.

The chain recombines TRBV4-1 with TRBJ1-5; TRBD1 agrees at 8 bases. Germline V gives CDR1 MGHRA, CDR2 YSYEKL. Trimming at V came to 0 bases and at J to 4 bases, leaving 2 bases not matched to a gene. This CDR3 comprises 15 residues. The CDR3 sequence: CASSQEQGGNQPQHF. The DNA for the CDR3 is TGCGCCAGCAGCCAAGAACAGGGGGGGAATCAGCCCCAGCATTTT.

The chain links TRBV6-6 to TRBJ2-5, with no clear D. The CDR3 has 11 residues. Trimming took off 2 bases at V and 5 bases at J, with 3 bases between the two ends. Per the germline V gene, CDR1 is MNHNY and CDR2 is SVGAGI (reference sequence). CDR3 nucleotide sequence: TGTGCCAGCAGTTACCGGGAGACCCAGTACTTC. This translates into CASSYRETQYF.

As DNA, the CDR3 is TGTGCCAGTAGTATGGGGACAATTGAAGCTTTCTTT. It encodes CASSMGTIEAFF. V usage is TRBV19 and J usage is TRBJ1-1; D might be TRBD1 (6 bases). The CDR3 length is 12 residues. CDR1 is LNHDA and CDR2 is SQIVND in the germline V gene (reference sequence). Trimming shortened V by 3 bases and J by 7 bases, and 9 bases separated the two germline ends.

In its sample, this clone was seen a few times. The V and J genes are TRBV9 and TRBJ2-1, with TRBD2 matching over 9 bases. Germline CDR1 reads SGDLS; CDR2 reads YYNGEE. Trimming removed 0 bases from V and 3 bases from J; junction bases left unmatched: 4. The CDR3 is 16 amino acids. The DNA for the CDR3 is TGTGCCAGCAGCGTAGTGGGGACTAGCCTCTACAATGAGCAGTTCTTC. Translated: CASSVVGTSLYNEQFF.

This chain uses TRBV18 with TRBJ2-1, with TRBD2 matching over 8 bases. In germline, CDR1 is KGHSH, CDR2 LQKENI. V trimming: 3 bases; J trimming: 7 bases; junction bases outside the gene matches: 8. CDR3 length: 15 residues. This CDR3 is CASSPEIGRGNEQFF. CDR3 DNA: TGTGCCAGCTCACCTGAGATCGGGAGGGGTAATGAGCAGTTCTTC.

The genes are TRBV30 and TRBJ2-5; 7 bases fit TRBD2. Trimming took 2 bases from V and 2 from J; bases not matched to a gene: 5. The germline gives CDR1 GTSNPN, CDR2 SVGIG (reference sequence). This CDR3 region has 14 residues. As DNA, the CDR3 is TGTGCCTGGAGTCGCGGGGGTGAGCAAGAGACCCAGTACTTC. It specifies CAWSRGGEQETQYF.

This chain uses TRBV19 with TRBJ2-2, with D maybe TRBD1 (5 bases). The CDR3 is made up of 13 amino acids. Trimming took 5 bases from V and 5 from J, leaving 9 bases between them. Per germline, CDR1 LNHDA and CDR2 SQIVND (reference sequence). In DNA, the CDR3 is TGTGCCAGTAGTCCGACAGCAACCGGGGAGCTGTTTTTT. Amino acid sequence: CASSPTATGELFF.